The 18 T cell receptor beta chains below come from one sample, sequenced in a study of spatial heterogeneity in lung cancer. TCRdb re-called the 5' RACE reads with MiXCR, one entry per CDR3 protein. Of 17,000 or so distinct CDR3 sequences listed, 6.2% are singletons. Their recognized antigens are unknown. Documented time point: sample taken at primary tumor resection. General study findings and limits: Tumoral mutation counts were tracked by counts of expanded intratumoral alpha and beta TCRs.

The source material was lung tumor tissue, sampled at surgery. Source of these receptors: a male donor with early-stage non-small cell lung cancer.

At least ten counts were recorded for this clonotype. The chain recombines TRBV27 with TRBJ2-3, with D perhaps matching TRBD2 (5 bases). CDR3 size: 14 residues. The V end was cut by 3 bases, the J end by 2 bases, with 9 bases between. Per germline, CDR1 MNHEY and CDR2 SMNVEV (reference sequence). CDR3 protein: CASSLWGATDTQYF. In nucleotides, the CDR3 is TGTGCCAGCAGTTTGTGGGGAGCCACAGATACGCAGTATTTT.

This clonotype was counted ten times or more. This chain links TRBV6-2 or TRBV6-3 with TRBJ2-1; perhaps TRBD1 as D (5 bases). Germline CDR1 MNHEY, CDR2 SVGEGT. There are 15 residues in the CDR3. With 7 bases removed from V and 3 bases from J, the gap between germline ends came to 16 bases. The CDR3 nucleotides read TGTGCCAGCATAGGGGCGGCGTCTTTCTACAATGAGCAGTTCTTC. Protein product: CASIGAASFYNEQFF.

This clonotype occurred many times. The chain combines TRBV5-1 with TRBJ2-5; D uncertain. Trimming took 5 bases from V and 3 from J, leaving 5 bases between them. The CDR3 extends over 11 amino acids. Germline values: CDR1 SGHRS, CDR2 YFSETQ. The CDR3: CASSYEETQYF. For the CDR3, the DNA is TGCGCCAGCAGTTATGAAGAGACCCAGTACTTC.

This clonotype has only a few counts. CDR3: CASSFLGQGSYEQYF. The CDR3 nucleotides read TGTGCCAGCAGCTTCCTGGGACAGGGGTCCTACGAGCAGTACTTC. V usage is TRBV7-8 and J usage is TRBJ2-7; 10 positions match TRBD1. Germline lookup yields CDR1 SGHVS and CDR2 FQNEAQ. V was clipped by 3 bases and J by 1 base; unmatched bases: 3. The CDR3 is made up of 15 amino acids. The variable domain in full, completed from reference TRBV7-8 and TRBJ2-7, reads GAGVSQSPRYKVAKRGQDVALRCDPISGHVSLFWYQQALGQGPEFLTYFQNEAQLDKSGLPSDRFFAERPEGSVSTLKIQRTQQEDSAVYLCASSFLGQGSYEQYFGPGTRLTVT.

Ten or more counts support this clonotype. The CDR3 is CSARDPRLAGGDNEQFF. In nucleotides, the CDR3 is TGCAGTGCTAGAGATCCCCGACTAGCGGGAGGGGACAATGAGCAGTTCTTC. The rearrangement uses TRBV20-1 and TRBJ2-1; 14 bases agree with TRBD2. The CDR3 contains 17 residues. The V gene end was trimmed by 0 bases and the J gene end by 5 bases; junction bases not matched to a gene: 6. The germline V gene has CDR1 DFQATT and CDR2 SNEGSKA (reference sequence).

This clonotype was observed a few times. In DNA, the CDR3 is TGTGCCAGCAGCCAAGGCCAGGGCGATATGGAGCAGTACTTC. Amino acid sequence: CASSQGQGDMEQYF. This chain uses TRBV3-1 with TRBJ2-7; D is perhaps TRBD1 (5 bases). The CDR3 length is 14 residues. CDR1 is LGHDT, CDR2 YNNKEL, per germline (reference sequence). V was pared by 1 base and J by 7 bases, with 14 bases between.

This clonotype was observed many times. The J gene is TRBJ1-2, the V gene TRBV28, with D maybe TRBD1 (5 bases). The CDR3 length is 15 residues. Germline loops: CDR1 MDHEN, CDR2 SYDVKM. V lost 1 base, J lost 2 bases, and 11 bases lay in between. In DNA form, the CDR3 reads TGTGCCAGCAGTTTATCTAGGGGACTCAACTATGGCTACACCTTC. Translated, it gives CASSLSRGLNYGYTF.

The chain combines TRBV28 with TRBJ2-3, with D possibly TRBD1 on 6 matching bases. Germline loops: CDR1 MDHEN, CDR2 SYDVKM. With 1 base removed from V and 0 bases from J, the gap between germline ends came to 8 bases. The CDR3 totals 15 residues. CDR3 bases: TGTGCCAGCAGTTTATTCAGGGGAAGCACAGATACGCAGTATTTT. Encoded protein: CASSLFRGSTDTQYF.

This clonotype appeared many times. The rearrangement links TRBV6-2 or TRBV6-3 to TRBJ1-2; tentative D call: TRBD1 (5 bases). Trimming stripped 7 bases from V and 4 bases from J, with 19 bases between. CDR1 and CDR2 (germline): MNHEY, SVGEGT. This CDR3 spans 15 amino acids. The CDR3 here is CASTLGPPHPYGYTF. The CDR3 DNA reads TGTGCCAGCACCTTGGGACCGCCTCACCCCTATGGCTACACCTTC.

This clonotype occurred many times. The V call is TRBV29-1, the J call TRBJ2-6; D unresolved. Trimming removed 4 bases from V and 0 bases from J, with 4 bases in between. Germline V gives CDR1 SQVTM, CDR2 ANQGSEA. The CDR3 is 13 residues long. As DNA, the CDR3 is TGCAGCGTTGGTAGCTCTGGGGCCAACGTCCTGACTTTC. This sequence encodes CSVGSSGANVLTF.

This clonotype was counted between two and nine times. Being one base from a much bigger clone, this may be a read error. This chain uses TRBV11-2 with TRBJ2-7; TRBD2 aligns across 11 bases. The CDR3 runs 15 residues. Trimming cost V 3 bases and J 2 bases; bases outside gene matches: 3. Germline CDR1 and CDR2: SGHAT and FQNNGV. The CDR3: CASSFYSGRAYEQYF. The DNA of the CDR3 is TGTGCCAGCAGCTTTTATAGCGGGAGGGCCTACGAGCAGTACTTC.

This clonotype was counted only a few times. The chain's CDR3 is CASSLVGSQLNQPQHF. The CDR3 coding sequence is TGTGCCAGCAGCTTAGTGGGTTCCCAGCTCAATCAGCCCCAGCATTTT. V gene TRBV7-2 combines with J gene TRBJ1-5; D gene ambiguous. Germline loops: CDR1 SGHTA, CDR2 FQGNSA. Trimming took 1 base from V and 3 from J, leaving 13 bases between them. The CDR3 is 16 amino acids.

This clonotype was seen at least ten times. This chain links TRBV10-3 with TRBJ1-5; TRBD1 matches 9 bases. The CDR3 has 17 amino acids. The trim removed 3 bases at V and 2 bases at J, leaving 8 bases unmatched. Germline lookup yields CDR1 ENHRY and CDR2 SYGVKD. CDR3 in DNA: TGTGCCATCAGTGACACACAGGGGGCACGGGGCAATCAGCCCCAGCATTTT. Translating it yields CAISDTQGARGNQPQHF.

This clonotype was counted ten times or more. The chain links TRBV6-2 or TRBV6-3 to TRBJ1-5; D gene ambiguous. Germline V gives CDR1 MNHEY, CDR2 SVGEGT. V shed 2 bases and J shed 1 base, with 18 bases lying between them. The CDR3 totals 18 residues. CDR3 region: CASSYGLMAVWSNQPQHF. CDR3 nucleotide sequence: TGTGCCAGCAGTTACGGACTAATGGCGGTTTGGAGCAATCAGCCCCAGCATTTT.

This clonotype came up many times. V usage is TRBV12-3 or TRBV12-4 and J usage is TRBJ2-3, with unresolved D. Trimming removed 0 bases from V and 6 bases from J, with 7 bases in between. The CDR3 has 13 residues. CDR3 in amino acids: CASSLALADTQYF. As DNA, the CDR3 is TGTGCCAGCAGTTTAGCGCTGGCGGATACGCAGTATTTT.

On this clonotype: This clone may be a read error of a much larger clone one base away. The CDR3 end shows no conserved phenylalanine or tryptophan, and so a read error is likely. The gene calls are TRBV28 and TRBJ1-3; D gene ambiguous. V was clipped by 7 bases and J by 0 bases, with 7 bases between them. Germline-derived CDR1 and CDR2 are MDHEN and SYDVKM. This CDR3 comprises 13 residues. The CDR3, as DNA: TGTGCCAGCAACTTCCTCTCTGGAAACACCATATATCTT. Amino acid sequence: CASNFLSGNTIYL.

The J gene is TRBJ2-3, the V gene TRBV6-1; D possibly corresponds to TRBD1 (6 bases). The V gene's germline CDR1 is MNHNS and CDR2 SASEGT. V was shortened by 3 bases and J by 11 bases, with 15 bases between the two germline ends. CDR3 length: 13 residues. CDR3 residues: CASSDQQGSVQYF. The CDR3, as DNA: TGTGCCAGCAGTGACCAACAGGGCTCGGTGCAGTATTTT.

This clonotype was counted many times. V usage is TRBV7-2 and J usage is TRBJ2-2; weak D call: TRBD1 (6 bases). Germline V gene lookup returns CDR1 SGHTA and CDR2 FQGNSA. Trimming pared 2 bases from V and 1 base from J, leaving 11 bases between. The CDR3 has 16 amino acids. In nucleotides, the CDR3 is TGTGCCAGCAGCTTAAAACCGGACAGGAACACCGGGGAGCTGTTTTTT. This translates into CASSLKPDRNTGELFF.